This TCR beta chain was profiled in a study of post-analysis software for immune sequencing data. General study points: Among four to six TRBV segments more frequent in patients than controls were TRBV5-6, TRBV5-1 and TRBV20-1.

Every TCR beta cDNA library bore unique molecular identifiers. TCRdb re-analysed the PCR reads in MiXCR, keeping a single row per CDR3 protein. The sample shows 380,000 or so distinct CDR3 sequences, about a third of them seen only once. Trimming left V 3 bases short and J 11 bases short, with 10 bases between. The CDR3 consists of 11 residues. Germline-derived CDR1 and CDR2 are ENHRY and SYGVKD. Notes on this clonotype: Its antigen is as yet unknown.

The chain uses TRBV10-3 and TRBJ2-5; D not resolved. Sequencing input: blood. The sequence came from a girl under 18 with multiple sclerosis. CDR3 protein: CAISENNEQYF. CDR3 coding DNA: TGTGCCATCAGTGAAAACAATGAGCAGTACTTC.